This TCR beta chain was sequenced in a study of T cells expressing NK-cell markers. General study points: Dominant NKG2C+ clonotypes made up roughly 1.0-7.5% of CD8+ T cells in roughly six donors.

The germline V gene has CDR1 LNHDA and CDR2 SQIVND (reference sequence). The CDR3 sequence is 15 residues long. Remarks on this clonotype: Its antigen is undetermined.

After re-calling the 5' RACE reads, TCRdb lists one entry per CDR3 protein, DNA absent. The table lists roughly 120,000 distinct CDR3 sequences. Sequenced material: blood T cells: a sorted CD56 or NKG2C T cell subset, CD4+ or CD8+ T cells, or bulk PBMC T cells (not recorded which). This chain links TRBV19 with TRBJ1-5; TCRdb picks TRBD1, but there is no DNA to check that call. The TCR originated in a woman aged 18 to 75 in good health. The CDR3 sequence: CASEQGAGGNQPQHF. Based on the CDR3 plus reference TRBV19 and TRBJ1-5, the full variable domain is DGGITQSPKYLFRKEGQNVTLSCEQNLNHDAMYWYRQDPGQGLRLIYYSQIVNDFQKGDIAEGYSVSREKKESFPLTVTSAQKNPTAFYLCASEQGAGGNQPQHFGDGTRLSIL.